These T cell receptor beta chains were read from a single sample in a study. TCRdb itself ran the 5' RACE reads through MiXCR, one entry per CDR3 protein. Among about 32,000 distinct CDR3 sequences listed, approximately 24% were seen once. The material sequenced was memory CD4+ T cells sorted from blood. These receptor sequences come from a female donor with breast cancer. Both conserved end residues are part of each CDR3. D genes are given only for firm matches. Expanded clones get a size class; other rows say once, few or many, or leave the size out.

abundance	v_gene	len	d_gene	j_gene	CDR3aa	CDR3nt
.	TRBV30	13	TRBD1	TRBJ2-1	CAWSRGQGNEQFF	TGTGCCTGGAGTCGGGGACAGGGGAATGAGCAGTTCTTC
few	TRBV5-4	13	.	TRBJ2-5	CASRPGGGETQYF	TGTGCCAGCAGACCCGGTGGAGGAGAGACCCAGTACTTC
.	TRBV4-1	16	TRBD1	TRBJ2-3	CASSQDWTGVTDTQYF	TGCGCCAGCAGCCAAGATTGGACAGGGGTCACAGATACGCAGTATTTT
few	TRBV7-6	11	.	TRBJ2-3	CASSKGDTQYF	TGTGCCAGCAGCAAGGGAGATACGCAGTATTTT
many	TRBV6-5	12	.	TRBJ1-1	CASSYKDTEAFF	TGTGCCAGCAGTTATAAAGACACTGAAGCTTTCTTT
many	TRBV7-9	13	.	TRBJ1-1	CASSFWGNTEAFF	TGTGCCAGCAGCTTCTGGGGGAACACTGAAGCTTTCTTT
.	TRBV4-1	13	.	TRBJ1-1	CASSQGRGTEAFF	TGCGCCAGCAGCCAAGGTCGCGGCACTGAAGCTTTCTTT
.	TRBV5-1	13	.	TRBJ1-1	CASSLAGNTEAFF	TGCGCCAGCAGCTTGGCTGGGAACACTGAAGCTTTCTTT
many	TRBV4-1	12	.	TRBJ2-2	CASSQGTGELFF	TGCGCCAGCAGCCAAGGTACCGGGGAGCTGTTTTTT
few	TRBV5-1	14	TRBD2	TRBJ2-7	CASTIAGGRYEQYF	TGCGCCAGCACTATAGCGGGGGGGCGATACGAGCAGTACTTC
few	TRBV7-2	16	.	TRBJ2-2	CASSLADSLNTGELFF	TGTGCCAGCAGCTTAGCGGACAGCTTGAACACCGGGGAGCTGTTTTTT
.	TRBV5-1	15	TRBD2	TRBJ2-1	CASSLGGGLYNEQFF	TGCGCCAGCAGCTTGGGCGGGGGGCTATACAATGAGCAGTTCTTC
many	TRBV4-1	13	.	TRBJ1-1	CASSPGSGTEAFF	TGCGCCAGCAGCCCCGGGAGCGGGACTGAAGCTTTCTTT
few	TRBV5-1	14	TRBD2	TRBJ2-5	CASSSPSGRETQYF	TGCGCCAGCAGCTCACCTAGCGGGCGAGAGACCCAGTACTTC
.	TRBV9	15	TRBD1	TRBJ2-7	CASSVGTGAAYEQYF	TGTGCCAGCAGCGTAGGGACAGGGGCAGCCTACGAGCAGTACTTC
.	TRBV4-1	15	.	TRBJ2-7	CAGSQEWQGSYEQYF	TGCGCCGGCAGCCAAGAGTGGCAGGGCTCCTACGAGCAGTACTTC
many	TRBV10-2	13	.	TRBJ1-1	CASRQGLWTEAFF	TGCGCCAGCAGACAGGGACTATGGACTGAAGCTTTCTTT